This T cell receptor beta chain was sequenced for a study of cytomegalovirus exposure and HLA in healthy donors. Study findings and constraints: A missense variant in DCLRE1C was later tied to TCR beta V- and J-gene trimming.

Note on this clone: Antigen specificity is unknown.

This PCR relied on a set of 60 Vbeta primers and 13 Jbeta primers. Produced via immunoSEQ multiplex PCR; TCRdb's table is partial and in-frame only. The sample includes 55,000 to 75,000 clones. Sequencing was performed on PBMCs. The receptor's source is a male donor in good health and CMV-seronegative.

The CDR3 DNA reads TGTGCCAGCTCTGCAGGAAGGTCGTCGGCATTTTCTTACGAGCAGTACTTC. It yields the protein CASSAGRSSAFSYEQYF. V and J are TRBV18 and TRBJ2-7, with unresolved D. Germline assignment: CDR1 KGHSH and CDR2 LQKENI. The CDR3 totals 17 residues. Deletions cut 6 bases from V and 4 bases from J, with 25 bases between.